This TCR beta chain was retrieved from a study of blood T cell repertoires in COVID-19. As for the study in general: Some COVID-19 samples were acute and others convalescent; all came from the United States, Italy and Spain. T cells, B-cell-depleted T cells, or PBMCs provided the cDNA or gDNA that served as material.

Germline V lookup: CDR1 SGHTA, CDR2 FQGNSA. The CDR3 contains 16 residues. V dropped 5 bases and J dropped 4 bases, with 18 bases sitting between them. How the authors handled the data: Reference gene primers were amplified, and this amplification served to estimate nucleated cell counts. The assay was immunoSEQ multiplex PCR, and TCRdb's table has in-frame clones only and misses some. For V, J and clone size, that table is used; D and trimming come from the DNA. The table includes 45,000 to 50,000 clones, 80% to 90% detected once. The specimen sequenced was peripheral blood. The chain couples TRBV7-2 to TRBJ1-3, with a weak D call TRBD1 (6 bases). The source of this sequence is a man over 45 with acute or convalescent COVID-19. The CDR3 region is CASSVTGIRTGNTIYF. CDR3 sequence (DNA): TGTGCCAGCAGCGTAACAGGGATTAGAACAGGAAACACCATATATTTT.